This TCR beta chain was sequenced in a study of a mutant IDH1 vaccine in newly diagnosed glioma. Study results and limitations: Vaccine-induced responses were seen in approximately 93% of patients, spanning several MHC alleles. Pseudoprogression seemed unlinked to shifts in top peripheral T cell clonotypes.

Time point specified: week 47, end of study. Doses comprised 300 ug of mutant IDH1 20-mer peptide each, plus topical imiquimod. Weeks 1, 3, 5, 7, 11, 15, 19 and 23 were when patients received their eight vaccinations. About this clone: Its antigen is unknown.

TCRdb keeps only in-frame clones here, not all; method: immunoSEQ multiplex PCR. This table holds approximately 84,000 clones, approximately 78% found once. The specimen comprised PBMCs, sampled from a glioma patient whose treatment included an IDH1 peptide vaccine. The receptor's source is a man between 40 and 49 years old with glioma.

The CDR3 reads CASSSSSGGVTDTQYF. CDR3 sequence (DNA): TGTGCCAGCAGTTCCTCTAGCGGGGGAGTCACAGATACGCAGTATTTT. J is TRBJ2-3 and V is TRBV27; 10 bases line up with TRBD2. Germline V gives CDR1 MNHEY, CDR2 SMNVEV (reference sequence). V dropped 4 bases and J dropped 2; count of bases not matched to a gene: 6. This CDR3 contains 16 residues.